This paragraph reports one T cell receptor beta chain. There is no known antigen for this receptor. Within one base of it there is no much larger clone, and no base qualities were kept. This sample stems from a study of T-cell reconstitution after alpha-beta-depleted transplantation in children (TCRdb year 2016). With regard to the full study: The study quantitatively tracked T-cell immune reconstitution after TCRalphabeta/CD19-depleted allogeneic hematopoietic cell transplantation in children using TCR repertoire profiling.

V is reduced by 3 bases and J by 5 bases, leaving a spacing of 11 bases between them. The germline V gene (reference sequence) yields LNHNV for CDR1 and YYDKDF for CDR2. Spanning cysteine to phenylalanine, the CDR3 consists of 15 amino acids. Just CDR3 DNA is preserved here, 45 bases in frame from base 1. Library creation used PCR. The data were produced on an Illumina HiSeq 2500. To normalize quantification of the TCRbeta repertoire, the TCR libraries were built with molecular barcoding that relied on unique molecular identifiers. TCRdb took the public reads, trimmed them with fastp at Q25, ran MiXCR for clone calling and kept in-frame beta chains. Every distinct CDR3 protein forms one entry, paired with its most common genes and DNA. This sample is represented by about 640,000 distinct CDR3 sequences; roughly 17% of them were singletons. The ten largest clones represent approximately 1.1% of the sample.

The V gene is TRBV15 and the J gene is TRBJ1-6; confidence is insufficient to name the D gene. The sample in question was PBMCs from the stem cell graft donor, obtained from the stem cell graft. The sequence was obtained from a human donor who donated a stem cell graft to a child with acute myeloid leukemia. The encoded CDR3 is CATSRAPSNNSPLHF. The DNA sequence is given as TGTGCCACCAGCAGGGCGCCGAGTAATAATTCACCCCTCCACTTT.